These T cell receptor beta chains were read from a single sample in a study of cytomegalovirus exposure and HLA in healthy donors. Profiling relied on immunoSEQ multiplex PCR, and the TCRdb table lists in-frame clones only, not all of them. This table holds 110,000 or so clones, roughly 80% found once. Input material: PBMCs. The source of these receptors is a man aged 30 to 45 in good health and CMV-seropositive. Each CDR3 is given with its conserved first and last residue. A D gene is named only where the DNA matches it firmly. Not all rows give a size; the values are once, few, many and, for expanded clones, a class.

CDR3: CASSSGGSTEAFF
DNA: TGCGCCAGCAGCTCGGGGGGGTCCACTGAAGCTTTCTTT
V: TRBV5-1
D: NA
J: TRBJ1-1
size: NA

CDR3: CASSNHRESSYNEQFF
DNA: TGTGCCAGCAGCAACCACAGGGAAAGCTCCTACAATGAGCAGTTCTTC
V: TRBV28
D: NA
J: TRBJ2-1
size: NA

CDR3: CASSLSSGVPANEKLFF
DNA: TGCGCCAGCAGCTTGTCATCGGGGGTTCCGGCTAATGAAAAACTGTTTTTT
V: TRBV5-1
D: NA
J: TRBJ1-4
size: few

CDR3: CASSNRDSDQPQHF
DNA: TGTGCCAGCAGCAACCGGGACAGTGATCAGCCCCAGCATTTT
V: TRBV5-4
D: TRBD1
J: TRBJ1-5
size: NA

CDR3: CASSATRDINSPLHF
DNA: TGTGCCAGCAGCGCCACCCGGGACATCAATTCACCCCTCCACTTT
V: TRBV7-3
D: NA
J: TRBJ1-6
size: NA

CDR3: CASCAGDTEAFF
DNA: TGTGCCAGCTGTGCAGGGGACACTGAGGCTTTCTTT
V: TRBV6-6
D: NA
J: TRBJ1-1
size: NA

CDR3: CATRLAGRNEQFF
DNA: TGTGCCACCCGACTAGCGGGAAGGAATGAGCAGTTCTTC
V: TRBV6-5
D: TRBD2
J: TRBJ2-1
size: few

CDR3: CANTDRDLIGYTF
DNA: TGTGCCAACACAGACAGGGACCTCATTGGCTACACCTTC
V: TRBV2
D: TRBD1
J: TRBJ1-2
size: NA

CDR3: CASSLMYGRSTEAFF
DNA: TGTGCCAGCAGCTTAATGTACGGTAGGAGCACTGAAGCTTTCTTT
V: TRBV11-2
D: NA
J: TRBJ1-1
size: NA

CDR3: CSVEGRQGDRLLGQFF
DNA: TGCAGCGTTGAAGGGAGACAGGGGGACAGGCTTCTGGGGCAGTTCTTC
V: TRBV29-1
D: TRBD1
J: TRBJ2-1
size: NA

CDR3: CASRFGRGAHEQYF
DNA: TGTGCCAGCAGGTTCGGAAGGGGTGCCCACGAGCAGTACTTC
V: TRBV27
D: NA
J: TRBJ2-7
size: NA

CDR3: CASSRIPGDRGEQYF
DNA: TGCGCCAGCAGTAGAATACCAGGAGACCGGGGCGAGCAGTACTTC
V: TRBV5-1
D: NA
J: TRBJ2-7
size: once

CDR3: CASSSRGGGQTQYF
DNA: TGCGCCAGCAGCTCGCGGGGGGGCGGGCAGACCCAGTACTTC
V: TRBV5-1
D: TRBD2
J: TRBJ2-5
size: NA

CDR3: CASSVGQGDGYTF
DNA: TGTGCCAGCAGCGTAGGTCAGGGTGATGGCTACACCTTC
V: TRBV9
D: NA
J: TRBJ1-2
size: NA

CDR3: CASSLGTALNQPQHF
DNA: TGTGCCAGCAGCCTCGGGACAGCCCTCAATCAGCCCCAGCATTTT
V: TRBV5-5
D: TRBD1
J: TRBJ1-5
size: NA

CDR3: CASSASIAGAEMAKNIQYF
DNA: TGCGCCAGCAGCGCCTCCATAGCGGGGGCGGAGATGGCCAAAAACATTCAGTACTTC
V: TRBV5-1
D: TRBD2
J: TRBJ2-4
size: NA